Listed below are T cell receptor beta chains from one sample, sequenced in a study of siplizumab effects on memory and regulatory T cells. Sequencing used immunoSEQ multiplex PCR; TCRdb keeps in-frame clones, though not all of them. This sample has tens of thousands of clones; roughly 90% occur once, and the top ten carry about 0.25%. The specimen sequenced was naive CD4+ T cells sorted from blood. The source of these receptors is a human donor in good health. Each CDR3 is given with its conserved first and last residue. The D gene is left open where the match is weak. Only part of the rows carry a size: once, few, many, or a class if the clone is expanded.

cdr3_nt: TGTGCCAGCAGCATCGGACAGGGTAATGAAAAACTGTTTTTT
cdr3_aa: CASSIGQGNEKLFF
clone_size: .
v_call: TRBV7-9
j_call: TRBJ1-4
d_call: TRBD1

cdr3_nt: TGTGCCTGGACTCCCGCGTGGGCGGGAGGGCTGGGAAATGAGCAGTTCTTC
cdr3_aa: CAWTPAWAGGLGNEQFF
clone_size: once
v_call: TRBV30
j_call: TRBJ2-1
d_call: TRBD2

cdr3_nt: TGTGCCAGCAGTCCCGCGGGACAGGGGGCGGGTCAGCCCCAGCATTTT
cdr3_aa: CASSPAGQGAGQPQHF
clone_size: .
v_call: TRBV28
j_call: TRBJ1-5
d_call: TRBD1

cdr3_nt: TGCGCCAGCAGCTTGCTAGCGGGAGGTTCCTACGAGCAGTACTTC
cdr3_aa: CASSLLAGGSYEQYF
clone_size: .
v_call: TRBV5-1
j_call: TRBJ2-7
d_call: TRBD2

cdr3_nt: TGTGCCAGCAGTTACCAGAACGGGAGAGGAAATGAGCAGTTCTTC
cdr3_aa: CASSYQNGRGNEQFF
clone_size: .
v_call: TRBV6-5
j_call: TRBJ2-1
d_call: .

cdr3_nt: TGTGCCAGCAGCCCAGGACTAGCGGGAGCAGATACGCAGTATTTT
cdr3_aa: CASSPGLAGADTQYF
clone_size: .
v_call: TRBV4-2
j_call: TRBJ2-3
d_call: TRBD2

cdr3_nt: TGCGCCAGCAGCCAGTGGACGGAGAACACTGAAGCTTTCTTT
cdr3_aa: CASSQWTENTEAFF
clone_size: .
v_call: TRBV4-1
j_call: TRBJ1-1
d_call: .

cdr3_nt: TGTGCCAGCAAATGGGGTCCAATCTATGGCTACACCTTC
cdr3_aa: CASKWGPIYGYTF
clone_size: .
v_call: TRBV2
j_call: TRBJ1-2
d_call: .

cdr3_nt: TGTGCCAGCAGCGCGCAGGGGTTTCGTGGCTACACCTTC
cdr3_aa: CASSAQGFRGYTF
clone_size: .
v_call: TRBV21-1
j_call: TRBJ1-2
d_call: .

cdr3_nt: TGTGCTAGTGGTTTGGTACTCCCCTCGAGGAACACCATATATTTT
cdr3_aa: CASGLVLPSRNTIYF
clone_size: .
v_call: TRBV12-5
j_call: TRBJ1-3
d_call: .

cdr3_nt: TGTGCCAGCTCGCCGGGACTCAGCACAGATACGCAGTATTTT
cdr3_aa: CASSPGLSTDTQYF
clone_size: .
v_call: TRBV18
j_call: TRBJ2-3
d_call: .

cdr3_nt: TGTGCCAGCAGTGACCCTAAGGGCGGCTATGGCTACACCTTC
cdr3_aa: CASSDPKGGYGYTF
clone_size: .
v_call: TRBV25-1
j_call: TRBJ1-2
d_call: .

cdr3_nt: TGCGCCGGCAGCTTGGCAGGGACCCAAGAGACCCAGTACTTC
cdr3_aa: CAGSLAGTQETQYF
clone_size: .
v_call: TRBV5-1
j_call: TRBJ2-5
d_call: .

cdr3_nt: TGCGCCAGCAGTCAATTCTTAGTTATCAGCCATCAGCCCCAGCATTTT
cdr3_aa: CASSQFLVISHQPQHF
clone_size: .
v_call: TRBV10-1
j_call: TRBJ1-5
d_call: .

cdr3_nt: TGTGCCAGCAGAACCGGTGGGGGCCCCTATCAGCCCCAGCATTTT
cdr3_aa: CASRTGGGPYQPQHF
clone_size: .
v_call: TRBV6-5
j_call: TRBJ1-5
d_call: .

cdr3_nt: TGTGCCTGGAGTGTTGACGACCAAGAGACCCAGTACTTC
cdr3_aa: CAWSVDDQETQYF
clone_size: .
v_call: TRBV30
j_call: TRBJ2-5
d_call: .

cdr3_nt: TGTGCCAGCAGTTACTCGAATGGGGGGTTAACTGGCTACACCTTC
cdr3_aa: CASSYSNGGLTGYTF
clone_size: once
v_call: TRBV6-5
j_call: TRBJ1-2
d_call: .

cdr3_nt: TGTGCCAGCAGCTTAACAAGCGGGCGCTCCTACGAGCAGTACTTC
cdr3_aa: CASSLTSGRSYEQYF
clone_size: once
v_call: TRBV11-2
j_call: TRBJ2-7
d_call: .

cdr3_nt: TGTGCCACCAGCAGAGGGGGGACAGACACAGATACGCAGTATTTT
cdr3_aa: CATSRGGTDTDTQYF
clone_size: .
v_call: TRBV15
j_call: TRBJ2-3
d_call: TRBD1

cdr3_nt: TGTGCCAGTAAGGGGGGGCTTTTTTACGAGCAGTACTTC
cdr3_aa: CASKGGLFYEQYF
clone_size: .
v_call: TRBV5-6
j_call: TRBJ2-7
d_call: .

cdr3_nt: TGCGCCAGCAGCCAAGATGCCCAGGGAGGAGGCTATGGCTACACCTTC
cdr3_aa: CASSQDAQGGGYGYTF
clone_size: .
v_call: TRBV4-1
j_call: TRBJ1-2
d_call: .

cdr3_nt: TGCGCCAGCAGCTTCGGTGGGGACACCGGGGAGCTGTTTTTT
cdr3_aa: CASSFGGDTGELFF
clone_size: .
v_call: TRBV5-1
j_call: TRBJ2-2
d_call: .

cdr3_nt: TGTGCCAGCAGCTTAGTAGGAGGTTTCGGAAACACCATATATTTT
cdr3_aa: CASSLVGGFGNTIYF
clone_size: .
v_call: TRBV11-2
j_call: TRBJ1-3
d_call: .

cdr3_nt: TGTGCCAGCAGCGCCCGGACAGGGCTTTACTACGAGCAGTACTTC
cdr3_aa: CASSARTGLYYEQYF
clone_size: .
v_call: TRBV9
j_call: TRBJ2-7
d_call: TRBD1

cdr3_nt: TGCGCCAGCAGCTTAAGCAGTGAAGCTTTCTTT
cdr3_aa: CASSLSSEAFF
clone_size: .
v_call: TRBV5-1
j_call: TRBJ1-1
d_call: .

cdr3_nt: TGCGCCAGCAGCGCCGGACAGAACACCGGGGAGCTGTTTTTT
cdr3_aa: CASSAGQNTGELFF
clone_size: .
v_call: TRBV5-1
j_call: TRBJ2-2
d_call: .

cdr3_nt: TGTGCCAGCACCCGGGACCGGCGTGGCGAGCAGTACTTC
cdr3_aa: CASTRDRRGEQYF
clone_size: few
v_call: TRBV6-5
j_call: TRBJ2-7
d_call: .

cdr3_nt: TGTGCCAGCACACAGGGGTTGTCGAACACTGAAGCTTTCTTT
cdr3_aa: CASTQGLSNTEAFF
clone_size: .
v_call: TRBV11-2
j_call: TRBJ1-1
d_call: TRBD1

cdr3_nt: TGTGCCAGCAGCGTTGGACAGAGCAGCAATCAGCCCCAGCATTTT
cdr3_aa: CASSVGQSSNQPQHF
clone_size: .
v_call: TRBV11-2
j_call: TRBJ1-5
d_call: .

cdr3_nt: TGCAGCGTTGAAACCGGGAGCTCCTACAATGAGCAGTTCTTC
cdr3_aa: CSVETGSSYNEQFF
clone_size: .
v_call: TRBV29-1
j_call: TRBJ2-1
d_call: .

cdr3_nt: TGTGCCAGCTCACCTCTCCCGCCCCGGACCTCGAACACTGAAGCTTTCTTT
cdr3_aa: CASSPLPPRTSNTEAFF
clone_size: .
v_call: TRBV18
j_call: TRBJ1-1
d_call: .

cdr3_nt: TGTGCCAGCTCACCATACAGAGCGGGAGTTCGGGGCACAGATACGCAGTATTTT
cdr3_aa: CASSPYRAGVRGTDTQYF
clone_size: .
v_call: TRBV18
j_call: TRBJ2-3
d_call: TRBD2

cdr3_nt: TGTGCCAGCAGTTACTCAGTAGCAGGTCCCCACGAGCAGTACTTC
cdr3_aa: CASSYSVAGPHEQYF
clone_size: .
v_call: TRBV6-5
j_call: TRBJ2-7
d_call: .